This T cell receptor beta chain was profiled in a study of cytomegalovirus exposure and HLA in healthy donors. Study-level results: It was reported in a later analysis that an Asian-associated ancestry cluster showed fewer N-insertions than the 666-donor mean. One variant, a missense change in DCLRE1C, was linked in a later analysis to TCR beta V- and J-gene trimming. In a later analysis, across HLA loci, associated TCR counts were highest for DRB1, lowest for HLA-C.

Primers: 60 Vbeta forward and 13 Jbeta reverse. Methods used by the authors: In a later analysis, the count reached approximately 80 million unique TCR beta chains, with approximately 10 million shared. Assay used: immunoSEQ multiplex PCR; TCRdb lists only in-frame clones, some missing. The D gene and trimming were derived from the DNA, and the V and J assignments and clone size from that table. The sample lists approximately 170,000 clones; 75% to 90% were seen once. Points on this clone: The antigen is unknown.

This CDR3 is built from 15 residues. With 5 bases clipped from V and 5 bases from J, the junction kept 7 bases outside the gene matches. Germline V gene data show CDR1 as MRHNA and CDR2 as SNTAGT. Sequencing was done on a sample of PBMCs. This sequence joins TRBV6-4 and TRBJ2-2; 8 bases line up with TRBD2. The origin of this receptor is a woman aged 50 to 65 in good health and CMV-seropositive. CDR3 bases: TGTGCCAGCAGTTCTGAAGCGGGGGAAACCGGGGAGCTGTTTTTT. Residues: CASSSEAGETGELFF.